A selection of T cell receptor beta chains follows, all from one sample in a study of blood T cell repertoires in COVID-19. TCRdb's copy holds only in-frame clones and misses some; the assay was immunoSEQ multiplex PCR. The profile shows 140,000 to 150,000 clones, around 91% of them singletons. Sequences were obtained from peripheral blood. These receptors all come from a woman aged 60-75 years with active COVID-19. Each CDR3 is given with its conserved first and last residue. The order of the fields is clone size, J gene, V gene, D gene, CDR3 DNA, CDR3 protein. The D gene is left open where the match is weak. Clone size is stated in some rows and not others, as once, few, many or a class when expanded.

abundance: NA; j_gene: TRBJ2-2; v_gene: TRBV10-1; d_gene: NA; CDR3nt: TGCGCCAGCAGTGTACAGGCGAACACCGGGGAGCTGTTTTTT; CDR3aa: CASSVQANTGELFF
abundance: NA; j_gene: TRBJ1-1; v_gene: TRBV5-1; d_gene: NA; CDR3nt: TGCGCCAGCAGCTTGGCCAGGAGGGACACTGAAGCTTTCTTT; CDR3aa: CASSLARRDTEAFF
abundance: NA; j_gene: TRBJ2-7; v_gene: TRBV14; d_gene: TRBD1; CDR3nt: TGTGCCAGCAGCGAACCGGGACAGGGGAGTCACGAGCAGTACTTC; CDR3aa: CASSEPGQGSHEQYF
abundance: NA; j_gene: TRBJ2-1; v_gene: TRBV7-2; d_gene: TRBD1; CDR3nt: TGTGCCAGCAACTACAGGGGGAGCTCCTACAATGAGCAGTTCTTC; CDR3aa: CASNYRGSSYNEQFF
abundance: few; j_gene: TRBJ1-2; v_gene: TRBV7-9; d_gene: NA; CDR3nt: TGTGCCAGCAGCTTGCCAGAAAACTATGGCTACACCTTC; CDR3aa: CASSLPENYGYTF
abundance: NA; j_gene: TRBJ2-3; v_gene: TRBV5-6; d_gene: TRBD2; CDR3nt: TGTGCCAGCAGCTCGGGACTAGCGGGATTCACAGATACGCAGTATTTT; CDR3aa: CASSSGLAGFTDTQYF
abundance: NA; j_gene: TRBJ1-2; v_gene: TRBV5-1; d_gene: NA; CDR3nt: TGCGCCAGCAGCGTGACAGCTAACTATGGCTACACCTTC; CDR3aa: CASSVTANYGYTF
abundance: NA; j_gene: TRBJ1-2; v_gene: TRBV18; d_gene: TRBD1; CDR3nt: TGTGCCAGCTCACCAGCAGGGGGCGGGCACTATGGCTACACCTTC; CDR3aa: CASSPAGGGHYGYTF
abundance: few; j_gene: TRBJ1-5; v_gene: TRBV10-3; d_gene: TRBD1; CDR3nt: TGTGCCATCAGTGAGGTAGACAGGGACCTATATAGCAATCAGCCCCAGCATTTT; CDR3aa: CAISEVDRDLYSNQPQHF
abundance: NA; j_gene: TRBJ2-1; v_gene: TRBV5-5; d_gene: TRBD2; CDR3nt: TGTGCCAGCAGCTTGGCTAGCGGGAGGGTACTCACCTACAATGAGCAGTTCTTC; CDR3aa: CASSLASGRVLTYNEQFF
abundance: NA; j_gene: TRBJ2-5; v_gene: TRBV6-2/TRBV6-3; d_gene: TRBD2; CDR3nt: TGTGCCAGCAGTTACGGGCCGGCTAGCGGGTTGAGCCAAGAGACCCAGTACTTC; CDR3aa: CASSYGPASGLSQETQYF
abundance: NA; j_gene: TRBJ2-2; v_gene: TRBV27; d_gene: TRBD1; CDR3nt: TGTGCCAGCAGTCAAACAGGGGGCGCGAATGTAGGGGAGCTGTTTTTT; CDR3aa: CASSQTGGANVGELFF
abundance: NA; j_gene: TRBJ1-1; v_gene: TRBV7-9; d_gene: TRBD1; CDR3nt: TGTGCCAGCAGCTTAGGGCAGGGGGATACTGAAGCTTTCTTT; CDR3aa: CASSLGQGDTEAFF
abundance: once; j_gene: TRBJ2-3; v_gene: TRBV10-3; d_gene: NA; CDR3nt: TGTGCCATCAGTGAGGTTAGTCCGGGCACAGATACGCAGTATTTT; CDR3aa: CAISEVSPGTDTQYF
abundance: NA; j_gene: TRBJ2-7; v_gene: TRBV5-1; d_gene: TRBD1; CDR3nt: TGCGCCAGCAGCTCCGGACAGGGCTCCTACGAGCAGTACTTC; CDR3aa: CASSSGQGSYEQYF
abundance: NA; j_gene: TRBJ1-1; v_gene: TRBV29-1; d_gene: NA; CDR3nt: TGCAGCGGGACACCAGACACTGAAGCTTTCTTT; CDR3aa: CSGTPDTEAFF
abundance: NA; j_gene: TRBJ2-6; v_gene: TRBV28; d_gene: TRBD1; CDR3nt: TGTGCCAGCAGTTTGGTCGGGACAGGGCGCTCTGGGGCCAACGTCCTGACTTTC; CDR3aa: CASSLVGTGRSGANVLTF
abundance: few; j_gene: TRBJ2-7; v_gene: TRBV7-2; d_gene: NA; CDR3nt: TGTGCCAGCAGCGTCGCGGGGTCGGTCCCGCACTTC; CDR3aa: CASSVAGSVPHF
abundance: NA; j_gene: TRBJ2-2; v_gene: TRBV24-1; d_gene: NA; CDR3nt: TGTGCCACCAGTGAGGAGCGGAGCGCGGCCGGGGAGCTGTTTTTT; CDR3aa: CATSEERSAAGELFF
abundance: NA; j_gene: TRBJ2-5; v_gene: TRBV9; d_gene: NA; CDR3nt: TGTGCCAGCAGCGTAGGGGGCAACCAAGAGACCCAGTACTTC; CDR3aa: CASSVGGNQETQYF
abundance: NA; j_gene: TRBJ2-2; v_gene: TRBV2; d_gene: NA; CDR3nt: TGTGCCAGCAGTGGGAGACAGGTTTACACCGGGGAGCTGTTTTTT; CDR3aa: CASSGRQVYTGELFF
abundance: NA; j_gene: TRBJ1-1; v_gene: TRBV2; d_gene: TRBD1; CDR3nt: TGTGCCAGCCGGGACAGTGACACTGAAGCTTTCTTT; CDR3aa: CASRDSDTEAFF
abundance: NA; j_gene: TRBJ2-1; v_gene: TRBV7-9; d_gene: TRBD2; CDR3nt: TGTGCCAGCAGCGCGTTTGGGACTAGCAATAGGAATGAGCAGTTCTTC; CDR3aa: CASSAFGTSNRNEQFF
abundance: NA; j_gene: TRBJ2-7; v_gene: TRBV5-1; d_gene: TRBD1; CDR3nt: TGCGCCAGCAGCTTGGGACAGGGGTTCTACGAGCAGTACTTC; CDR3aa: CASSLGQGFYEQYF
abundance: NA; j_gene: TRBJ2-7; v_gene: TRBV28; d_gene: TRBD2; CDR3nt: TGTGCCAGCAGACCTGGACTAGCGGGAGTAAGGTACGAGCAGTACTTC; CDR3aa: CASRPGLAGVRYEQYF
abundance: NA; j_gene: TRBJ2-1; v_gene: TRBV3-1/TRBV3-2; d_gene: NA; CDR3nt: TGTGCCAGCAGCCAAGGGGCGGGTCTAAGGACTGAGCAGTTCTTC; CDR3aa: CASSQGAGLRTEQFF
abundance: NA; j_gene: TRBJ2-3; v_gene: TRBV10-3; d_gene: TRBD1; CDR3nt: TGTGCCATCAGTGAGTCAGCGACAGGGTTTGCGGAACGCACAGATACGCAGTATTTT; CDR3aa: CAISESATGFAERTDTQYF
abundance: once; j_gene: TRBJ2-7; v_gene: TRBV15; d_gene: NA; CDR3nt: TGTGCCACCAGCAGAGGAGCGGGTAGGTCCTACGAGCAGTACTTC; CDR3aa: CATSRGAGRSYEQYF
abundance: few; j_gene: TRBJ2-1; v_gene: TRBV2; d_gene: NA; CDR3nt: TGTGCCAGCTCGGGATCATGGAATGAGCAGTTCTTC; CDR3aa: CASSGSWNEQFF
abundance: NA; j_gene: TRBJ2-3; v_gene: TRBV19; d_gene: NA; CDR3nt: TGTGCCAGTAGTATTACCGGGGGCACAGATACGCAGTATTTT; CDR3aa: CASSITGGTDTQYF